The T cell receptor (beta chain) described here comes from a study of cytomegalovirus exposure and HLA in healthy donors. The study, taken as a whole, reports: Apparent HLA restriction characterized most CMV-associated TCR beta chains in a later analysis.

Concerning this clone: Its antigen is unidentified.

Researchers ran the PCR with 60 Vbeta and 13 Jbeta primers. TCRdb's table, derived via immunoSEQ multiplex PCR, lists solely in-frame clones and lacks some. The table records 150,000 to 200,000 clones, roughly 80% of them present only once. The V gene lost 5 bases and the J gene lost 0 bases, with 11 bases spanning the gap. The germline gives CDR1 MGHDK, CDR2 SYGVNS. The length of the CDR3 is 14 residues. The chain recombines TRBV25-1 with TRBJ2-7; tentative D call: TRBD2 (6 bases). The receptor was isolated from a woman in her 30s in good health and CMV-seropositive. The sample taken for sequencing was PBMCs. DNA of the CDR3: TGTGCCAGCAGTAAACAGGACTACTCCTACGAGCAGTACTTC. Amino acid sequence: CASSKQDYSYEQYF.